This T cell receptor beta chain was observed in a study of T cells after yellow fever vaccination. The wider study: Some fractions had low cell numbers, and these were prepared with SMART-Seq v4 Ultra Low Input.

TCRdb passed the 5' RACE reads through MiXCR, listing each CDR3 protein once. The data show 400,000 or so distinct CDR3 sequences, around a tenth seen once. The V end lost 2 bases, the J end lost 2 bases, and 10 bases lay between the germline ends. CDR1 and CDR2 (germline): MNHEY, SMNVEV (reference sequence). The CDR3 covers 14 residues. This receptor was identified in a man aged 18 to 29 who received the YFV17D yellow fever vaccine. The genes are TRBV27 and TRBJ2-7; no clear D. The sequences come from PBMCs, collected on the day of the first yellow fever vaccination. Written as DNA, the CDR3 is TGTGCCAGCAGTTTAAATTCGCAAGCCTACGAGCAGTACTTC. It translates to CASSLNSQAYEQYF.